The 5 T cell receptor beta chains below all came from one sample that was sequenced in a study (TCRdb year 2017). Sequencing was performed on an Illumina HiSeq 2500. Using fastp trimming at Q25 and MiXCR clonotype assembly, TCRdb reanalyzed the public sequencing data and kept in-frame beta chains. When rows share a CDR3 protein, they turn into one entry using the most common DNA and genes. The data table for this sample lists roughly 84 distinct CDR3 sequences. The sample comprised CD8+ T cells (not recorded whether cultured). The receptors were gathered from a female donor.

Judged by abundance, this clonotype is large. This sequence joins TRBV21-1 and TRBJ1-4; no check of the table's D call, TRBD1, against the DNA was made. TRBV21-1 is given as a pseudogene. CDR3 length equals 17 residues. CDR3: CASSKEPRVGAPEKLFF. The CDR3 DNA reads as TGTGCCAGCAGCAAAGAGCCACGGGTGGGGGCGCCTGAAAAACTGTTTTTT.

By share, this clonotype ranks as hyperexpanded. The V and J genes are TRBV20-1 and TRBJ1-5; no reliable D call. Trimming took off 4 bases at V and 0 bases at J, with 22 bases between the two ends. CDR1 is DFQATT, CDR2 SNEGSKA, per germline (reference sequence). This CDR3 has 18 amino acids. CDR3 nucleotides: TGCAGTGCTACCCCCTGGGTCGGTTTGTCATTTAGCAATCAGCCCCAGCATTTT. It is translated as CSATPWVGLSFSNQPQHF.

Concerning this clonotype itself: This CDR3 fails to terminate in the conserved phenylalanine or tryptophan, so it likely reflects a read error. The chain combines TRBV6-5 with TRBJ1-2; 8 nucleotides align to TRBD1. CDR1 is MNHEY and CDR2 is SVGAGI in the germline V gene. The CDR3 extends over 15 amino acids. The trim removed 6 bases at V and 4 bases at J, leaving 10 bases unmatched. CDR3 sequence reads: CASSPTTGASYGYTL. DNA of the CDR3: TGTGCCAGCAGCCCAACGACAGGGGCAAGCTATGGCTACACCCTC.

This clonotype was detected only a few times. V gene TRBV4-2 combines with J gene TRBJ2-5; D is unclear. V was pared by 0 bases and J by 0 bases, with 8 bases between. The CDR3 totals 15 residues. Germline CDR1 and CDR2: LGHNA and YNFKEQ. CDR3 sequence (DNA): TGTGCCAGCAGCCAAGAAGGGCCGAACCAAGAGACCCAGTACTTC. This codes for CASSQEGPNQETQYF.

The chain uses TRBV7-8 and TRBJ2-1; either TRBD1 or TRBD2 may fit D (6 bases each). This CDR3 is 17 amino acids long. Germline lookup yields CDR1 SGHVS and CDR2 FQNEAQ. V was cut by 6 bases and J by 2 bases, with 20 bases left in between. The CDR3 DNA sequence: TGTGCCAGCAGATTCTACTTCACGGGGGCCCCCTACAATGAGCAGTTCTTC. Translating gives CASRFYFTGAPYNEQFF.